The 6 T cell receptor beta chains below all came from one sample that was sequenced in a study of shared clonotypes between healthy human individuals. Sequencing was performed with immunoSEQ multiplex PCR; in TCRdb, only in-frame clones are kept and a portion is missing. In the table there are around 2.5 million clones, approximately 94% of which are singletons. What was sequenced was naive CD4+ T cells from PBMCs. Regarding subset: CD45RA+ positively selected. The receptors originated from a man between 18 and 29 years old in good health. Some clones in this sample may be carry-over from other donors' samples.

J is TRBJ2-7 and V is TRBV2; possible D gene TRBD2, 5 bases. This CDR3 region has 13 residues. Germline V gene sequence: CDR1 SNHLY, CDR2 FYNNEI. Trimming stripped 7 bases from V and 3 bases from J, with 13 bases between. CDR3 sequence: CASIKAGLYEQYF. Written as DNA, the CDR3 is TGTGCCAGCATTAAGGCGGGCCTCTACGAGCAGTACTTC.

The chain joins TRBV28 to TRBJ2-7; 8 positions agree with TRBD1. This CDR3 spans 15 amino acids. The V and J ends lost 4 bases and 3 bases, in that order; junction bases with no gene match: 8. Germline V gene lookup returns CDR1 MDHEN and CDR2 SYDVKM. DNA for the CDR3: TGTGCCAGCAGTTATCCCGGGACAGGCGACTACGAGCAGTACTTC. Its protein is CASSYPGTGDYEQYF.

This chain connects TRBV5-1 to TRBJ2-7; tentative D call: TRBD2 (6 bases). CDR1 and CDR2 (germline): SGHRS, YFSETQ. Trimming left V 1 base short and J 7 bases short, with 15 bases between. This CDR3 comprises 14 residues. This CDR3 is CASSLLLGGREQYF. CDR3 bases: TGCGCCAGCAGCTTGCTCTTGGGTGGGAGGGAGCAGTACTTC. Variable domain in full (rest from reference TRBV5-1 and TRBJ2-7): KAGVTQTPRYLIKTRGQQVTLSCSPISGHRSVSWYQQTPGQGLQFLFEYFSETQRNKGNFPGRFSGRQFSNSRSEMNVSTLELGDSALYLCASSLLLGGREQYFGPGTRLTVT.

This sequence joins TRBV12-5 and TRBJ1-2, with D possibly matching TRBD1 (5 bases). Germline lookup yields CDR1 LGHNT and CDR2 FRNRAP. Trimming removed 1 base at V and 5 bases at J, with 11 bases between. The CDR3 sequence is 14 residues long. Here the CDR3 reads CASGLGSGTYGYTF. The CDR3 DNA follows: TGTGCTAGTGGTTTGGGCTCCGGGACGTATGGCTACACCTTC.

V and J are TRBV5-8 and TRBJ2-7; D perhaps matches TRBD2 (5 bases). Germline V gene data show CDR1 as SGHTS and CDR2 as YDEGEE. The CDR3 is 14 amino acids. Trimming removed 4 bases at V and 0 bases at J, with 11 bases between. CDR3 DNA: TGTGCCAGCAGCCCCGGGGTTAGCTCCTACGAGCAGTACTTC. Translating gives CASSPGVSSYEQYF.

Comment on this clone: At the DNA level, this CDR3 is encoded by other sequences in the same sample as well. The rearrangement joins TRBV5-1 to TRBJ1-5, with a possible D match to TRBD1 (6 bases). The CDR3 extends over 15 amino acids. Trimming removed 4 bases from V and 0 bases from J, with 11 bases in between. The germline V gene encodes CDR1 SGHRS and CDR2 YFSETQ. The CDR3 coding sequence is TGCGCCAGCAGCAAGGACAGCCTTAGCAATCAGCCCCAGCATTTT. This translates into CASSKDSLSNQPQHF.